This is a list of T cell receptor beta chains from one sample in a study of molecular identifiers for immune sequencing clone quantification. TCRdb reprocessed the PCR reads with MiXCR, giving one entry per CDR3 protein. The top ten hold approximately 0.9% of the sample, which has about 640,000 distinct CDR3 sequences, 15% to 20% seen once. Sequencing was done on a sample of naive CD8+ T cells from blood, with Jurkat cell RNA spiked in. The source of these receptors is a human donor in good health. Some libraries in this study had Jurkat cell RNA spiked in. Each CDR3 is given with its conserved first and last residue. D genes are given only for firm matches. Size is stated as how often the clone was seen (once, few, many) or a class if it is expanded.

v_gene: TRBV9
len: 15
d_gene: NA
j_gene: TRBJ1-1
abundance: many
CDR3aa: CASSVDGRVWDEAFF
CDR3nt: TGTGCCAGCAGCGTAGATGGCAGGGTTTGGGATGAAGCTTTCTTT

v_gene: TRBV25-1
len: 15
d_gene: TRBD1
j_gene: TRBJ2-1
abundance: many
CDR3aa: CASNYRDREDNEQFF
CDR3nt: TGTGCCAGCAATTACCGGGACAGGGAAGACAATGAGCAGTTCTTC

v_gene: TRBV5-5
len: 14
d_gene: NA
j_gene: TRBJ2-7
abundance: many
CDR3aa: CASSQRHTGYEQYF
CDR3nt: TGTGCCAGCAGCCAGCGACACACCGGCTACGAGCAGTACTTC

v_gene: TRBV27
len: 13
d_gene: NA
j_gene: TRBJ1-1
abundance: many
CDR3aa: CASSLSPVLEAFF
CDR3nt: TGTGCCAGCAGTTTATCTCCCGTCCTGGAAGCTTTCTTT

v_gene: TRBV7-9
len: 15
d_gene: NA
j_gene: TRBJ1-1
abundance: many
CDR3aa: CASSLLAGSDTEAFF
CDR3nt: TGTGCCAGCAGCTTATTGGCGGGGTCGGACACTGAAGCTTTCTTT

v_gene: TRBV19
len: 14
d_gene: NA
j_gene: TRBJ1-5
abundance: many
CDR3aa: CASRLVGGGQPQHF
CDR3nt: TGTGCCAGTAGATTGGTGGGGGGCGGGCAGCCCCAGCATTTT

v_gene: TRBV6-2/TRBV6-3
len: 17
d_gene: NA
j_gene: TRBJ2-7
abundance: many
CDR3aa: CASSYTVRQAWFHEQYF
CDR3nt: TGTGCCAGCAGTTACACGGTACGACAGGCCTGGTTTCACGAGCAGTACTTC

v_gene: TRBV7-6
len: 15
d_gene: TRBD2
j_gene: TRBJ2-3
abundance: many
CDR3aa: CASSSTGLDRDTQYF
CDR3nt: TGTGCCAGCAGCTCCACGGGACTAGATAGAGATACGCAGTATTTT

v_gene: TRBV24-1
len: 13
d_gene: NA
j_gene: TRBJ2-1
abundance: many
CDR3aa: CATSDALAGEQFF
CDR3nt: TGTGCCACCAGTGATGCACTAGCCGGTGAGCAGTTCTTC

v_gene: TRBV19
len: 14
d_gene: TRBD1
j_gene: TRBJ2-1
abundance: few
CDR3aa: CASSDTGGWNEQFF
CDR3nt: TGTGCCAGTAGTGATACAGGGGGCTGGAATGAGCAGTTCTTC

v_gene: TRBV29-1
len: 13
d_gene: NA
j_gene: TRBJ1-2
abundance: many
CDR3aa: CSVEPGTHYGYTF
CDR3nt: TGCAGCGTTGAACCGGGGACGCACTATGGCTACACCTTC

v_gene: TRBV28
len: 14
d_gene: TRBD1
j_gene: TRBJ1-6
abundance: many
CDR3aa: CASSFRDRNSPLHF
CDR3nt: TGTGCCAGCAGTTTTCGGGACAGAAATTCACCCCTCCACTTT